This is a list of T cell receptor beta chains from one sample in a study of T cells in Graves' hyperthyroidism and ophthalmopathy. TCRdb re-called the multiplex PCR reads through MiXCR, storing one row per CDR3 protein. The sample shows 360,000 or so distinct CDR3 sequences, about 20% of them seen only once. The sequencing input was blood. All receptors derive from a woman younger than 30 with Graves' hyperthyroidism. Each CDR3 is given with its conserved first and last residue. D genes are given only for firm matches. Part of the rows lack a size; the others show once, few, many or a class for expanded clones.

>many|TRBJ2-6|TRBV5-1|.
CASSLVDPIYSGANVLTF
TGCGCCAGCAGCTTGGTGGACCCGATTTACTCTGGGGCCAACGTCCTGACTTTC
>many|TRBJ1-2|TRBV11-3|.
CASSLVRDIRHYGYTF
TGTGCCAGCAGCTTAGTTCGGGACATACGTCATTATGGCTACACCTTC
>many|TRBJ2-7|TRBV11-2|.
CASSLVVSGRVSEQYF
TGTGCCAGCAGCTTAGTTGTTTCAGGCAGGGTGAGCGAGCAGTACTTC
>many|TRBJ2-5|TRBV2|TRBD1
CASSERRWSGGKKGETQYF
TGTGCCAGCAGTGAAAGAAGGTGGTCAGGGGGCAAAAAGGGAGAGACCCAGTACTTC
>.|TRBJ1-5|TRBV4-1|TRBD1
CASSQWVTGVVNSNQPQHF
TGCGCCAGCAGCCAATGGGTAACAGGGGTCGTTAATAGCAATCAGCCCCAGCATTTT
>many|TRBJ2-7|TRBV3-1|TRBD2
CASSPGGGGPTHEQYF
TGTGCCAGCAGCCCCGGGGGGGGTGGTCCCACCCACGAGCAGTACTTC
>many|TRBJ1-1|TRBV24-1|.
CATSEPNREVNLNTEAFF
TGTGCCACCAGTGAGCCTAACAGGGAAGTTAATTTGAACACTGAAGCTTTCTTT
>many|TRBJ1-1|TRBV20-1|.
CSARGGGTEAFF
TGCAGTGCTAGGGGGGGCGGCACTGAAGCTTTCTTT
>many|TRBJ1-5|TRBV27|TRBD1
CASSLNRGQPQHF
TGTGCCAGCAGTTTAAACAGGGGTCAGCCCCAGCATTTT
>many|TRBJ2-7|TRBV6-1|.
CASETRGSEQYF
TGTGCCAGTGAAACGAGGGGGAGCGAGCAGTACTTC
>.|TRBJ2-2|TRBV20-1|.
CSARGWRWGDTGELFF
TGCAGTGCTAGAGGCTGGAGGTGGGGGGACACCGGGGAGCTGTTTTTT
>.|TRBJ1-5|TRBV5-4|.
CASSLGGRGSNQPQHF
TGTGCCAGCAGCTTGGGAGGGCGGGGAAGCAATCAGCCCCAGCATTTT
>many|TRBJ1-5|TRBV7-8|.
CASSLEAGFGNQPQHF
TGTGCCAGCAGCTTAGAGGCAGGGTTTGGCAATCAGCCCCAGCATTTT
>many|TRBJ2-7|TRBV25-1|TRBD1
CASSVNRDSSYEQHF
TGTGCCAGCAGTGTAAACCGGGACAGCTCCTACGAGCAGCACTTC
>.|TRBJ2-7|TRBV20-1|TRBD2
CSARGPSGAHEQYF
TGCAGTGCCAGGGGACCTAGCGGGGCCCACGAGCAGTACTTC
>many|TRBJ1-5|TRBV19|TRBD1
CASARDRDKPQHF
TGTGCCAGTGCCCGGGACAGGGACAAGCCCCAGCATTTT
>many|TRBJ1-1|TRBV6-2/TRBV6-3|.
CASSERMIAFF
TGTGCCAGCAGTGAGAGAATGATCGCTTTCTTT
>few|TRBJ2-5|TRBV5-1|TRBD2
CASSPDSGAKETQYF
TGCGCCAGCAGCCCGGATAGCGGGGCGAAGGAGACCCAGTACTTC
>.|TRBJ1-2|TRBV12-3/TRBV12-4|TRBD1
CASSSGRAGGRYGYTF
TGTGCCAGCAGTTCGGGAAGGGCAGGGGGCAGGTATGGCTACACCTTC
>many|TRBJ1-1|TRBV10-3|TRBD1
CAIRGTGFTLKNTEAFF
TGTGCCATCAGGGGGACAGGCTTTACGCTCAAGAACACTGAAGCTTTCTTT
>many|TRBJ1-1|TRBV20-1|.
CSARGDNMNTEAFF
TGCAGTGCTAGGGGGGACAACATGAACACTGAAGCTTTCTTT
>many|TRBJ1-2|TRBV9|TRBD1
CASSVSDRDGYTF
TGTGCCAGCAGCGTTTCGGACAGGGATGGCTACACCTTC
>many|TRBJ2-2|TRBV20-1|TRBD2
CSAEGTSGNTGELFF
TGCAGTGCTGAGGGGACTAGCGGAAACACCGGGGAGCTGTTTTTT
>many|TRBJ1-6|TRBV20-1|TRBD1
CSAREGQGILRSYNSPLHF
TGCAGTGCTAGAGAGGGACAGGGCATTTTAAGGTCCTATAATTCACCCCTCCACTTT
>.|TRBJ1-5|TRBV6-1|.
CASSEDRDLVNQPQHF
TGTGCCAGCAGTGAAGACCGGGACCTGGTCAATCAGCCCCAGCATTTT
>many|TRBJ2-7|TRBV18|.
CASSLDRDGEQYF
TGTGCCAGCTCGCTTGATAGGGACGGCGAGCAGTACTTC
>few|TRBJ2-7|TRBV18|TRBD1
CASTDRGGSYEQYF
TGTGCCAGCACGGACAGGGGAGGATCCTACGAGCAGTACTTC
>many|TRBJ2-7|TRBV7-8|.
CASTPHRELWEQYF
TGTGCCAGCACCCCCCACAGGGAGCTGTGGGAGCAGTACTTC
>many|TRBJ2-7|TRBV20-1|.
CSARAPPRGEQYF
TGCAGTGCTAGGGCCCCTCCTCGCGGGGAGCAGTACTTC
>many|TRBJ1-2|TRBV4-1|TRBD1
CASSQPRTGGSYGYTF
TGCGCCAGCAGCCAACCCAGGACAGGGGGCTCCTATGGCTACACCTTC
>many|TRBJ2-7|TRBV20-1|TRBD1
CSAGGQGIHEQYF
TGCAGTGCTGGGGGACAGGGTATCCACGAGCAGTACTTC
>many|TRBJ2-2|TRBV12-3/TRBV12-4|TRBD2
CASSLGGTSLAGELFF
TGTGCCAGCAGTTTAGGAGGGACTAGCCTCGCCGGGGAGCTGTTTTTT
>.|TRBJ2-7|TRBV24-1|TRBD1
CATSEGQGDEQYF
TGTGCCACCAGTGAAGGACAGGGTGACGAGCAGTACTTC
>many|TRBJ2-7|TRBV20-1|.
CSARDPPGRSYEQYF
TGCAGTGCTAGAGATCCTCCAGGGAGATCCTACGAGCAGTACTTC
>.|TRBJ2-2|TRBV12-3/TRBV12-4|.
CAGGGSGELFF
TGTGCCGGAGGAGGATCCGGGGAGCTGTTTTTT
>many|TRBJ1-1|TRBV6-4|.
CASSPNGGGGAEAFF
TGTGCCAGCAGTCCAAACGGGGGGGGAGGCGCTGAAGCTTTCTTT
>.|TRBJ1-4|TRBV30|.
CAWTGRGNEKLFF
TGTGCCTGGACGGGCAGAGGGAATGAAAAACTGTTTTTT
>many|TRBJ1-1|TRBV2|TRBD1
CARIQDRANTEAFF
TGTGCCAGGATTCAGGACAGGGCGAACACTGAAGCTTTCTTT
>many|TRBJ2-7|TRBV28|.
CASSSPLQQTNYEQYF
TGTGCCAGCAGTTCTCCCCTGCAGCAGACCAACTACGAGCAGTACTTC
>many|TRBJ2-5|TRBV4-1|.
CASSQKVQETQYF
TGCGCCAGCAGCCAGAAAGTACAAGAGACCCAGTACTTC
>many|TRBJ2-7|TRBV10-3|TRBD1
CAISVGQGAYEQYF
TGTGCCATCAGTGTAGGTCAGGGGGCCTACGAGCAGTACTTC
>many|TRBJ1-1|TRBV20-1|.
CSARDLQNRGTEAFF
TGCAGTGCTAGAGATCTTCAAAACCGGGGCACTGAAGCTTTCTTT
>many|TRBJ2-7|TRBV5-6|.
CARNPIGFGSYEQYF
TGTGCCAGGAACCCAATAGGGTTCGGCTCCTACGAGCAGTACTTC
>many|TRBJ1-1|TRBV10-3|.
CAISEGQQILPEAFF
TGTGCCATCAGTGAGGGACAGCAAATTCTCCCTGAAGCTTTCTTT
>.|TRBJ2-7|TRBV20-1|TRBD1
CSARKGQGANEQYF
TGCAGTGCTAGAAAGGGACAGGGGGCCAACGAGCAGTACTTC
>many|TRBJ1-2|TRBV28|.
CASSLGGGLAAYGYTF
TGTGCCAGCAGTTTAGGGGGCGGTCTCGCGGCTTATGGCTACACCTTC
>many|TRBJ2-5|TRBV5-1|TRBD1
CASSHTGGEETQYF
TGCGCCAGCAGTCATACAGGGGGCGAAGAGACCCAGTACTTC
>.|TRBJ2-7|TRBV29-1|.
CSVVESSYEQYF
TGCAGCGTTGTTGAAAGCTCCTACGAGCAGTACTTC
>many|TRBJ1-5|TRBV2|.
CASSQEYQPQHF
TGTGCCAGCAGCCAGGAGTACCAGCCCCAGCATTTT
>.|TRBJ1-1|TRBV12-3/TRBV12-4|.
CASSLATGRVTEAFF
TGTGCCAGCAGTTTAGCAACAGGGCGAGTCACTGAAGCTTTCTTT
>many|TRBJ2-7|TRBV7-6|.
CASSSRRQAEQYF
TGTGCCAGCAGCTCTAGAAGACAAGCGGAGCAGTACTTC
>many|TRBJ1-1|TRBV20-1|.
CSASAPPVAEAFF
TGCAGTGCTAGCGCGCCCCCGGTAGCTGAAGCTTTCTTT
>many|TRBJ2-5|TRBV6-1|.
CASSEAMESRKTQYF
TGTGCCAGCAGTGAAGCGATGGAGAGTAGGAAGACCCAGTACTTC